This T cell receptor beta chain was profiled in a study of regulatory T cells in long-lasting Graves disease. The CDR3 covers 14 residues. Trimming shortened V by 2 bases and J by 3 bases, and 7 bases separated the two germline ends. The V gene's germline CDR1 is MNHEY and CDR2 SVGAGI. Library construction for TCR beta used iRepertoire HTBI primers and Arm-PCR of CDR3 regions. TCRdb re-derived calls from the multiplex PCR reads in MiXCR, one entry per CDR3 protein. The sample lists hundreds of thousands of distinct CDR3 sequences, roughly 15% occurring once. Many counts were recorded for this clonotype. The time point denotes: newly diagnosed GD, antithyroid drugs for less than 3 months. Extracted RNA from PBMCs served as the source of the TCR library. These data were likewise used in another study, on T cells in Graves' hyperthyroidism and ophthalmopathy.

The chain employs TRBV6-5 and TRBJ1-4, with D possibly being TRBD1 (5 bases). Here the sequenced sample was peripheral blood mononuclear cells (PBMCs), taken at new diagnosis, from a patient treated with antithyroid drugs. The receptor comes from a woman aged 25 to 39 with Graves disease. CDR3 sequence: CASSYGGPNEKLFF. CDR3 bases: TGTGCCAGCAGTTACGGGGGACCTAATGAAAAACTGTTTTTT.